Below, 3 T cell receptor beta chains from the same sample are listed, as sequenced in a study of cytomegalovirus exposure and HLA in healthy donors. Vbeta (60) and Jbeta (13) primers were used in the PCR. The assay was immunoSEQ multiplex PCR, and TCRdb's table has in-frame clones only and misses some. The table lists around 63,000 clones, just under 80% of them singletons. Material for sequencing was PBMCs. The receptor source for this set is a man aged 35 to 55 in good health and CMV-seronegative.

The rearrangement joins TRBV9 to TRBJ2-1; TRBD2 matches at 8 bases. CDR1 is SGDLS and CDR2 is YYNGEE in the germline V gene. Losses at the gene ends were 6 bases for V and 2 bases for J; bases not matched to a gene: 7. CDR3 length equals 15 residues. DNA for the CDR3: TGTGCCAGCACGCTCGGGGGGGAGACCTACAATGAGCAGTTCTTC. This gives the protein CASTLGGETYNEQFF. Complete variable domain (other parts from reference TRBV9 and TRBJ2-1): DSGVTQTPKHLITATGQRVTLRCSPRSGDLSVYWYQQSLDQGLQFLIQYYNGEERAKGNILERFSAQQFPDLHSELNLSSLELGDSALYFCASTLGGETYNEQFFGPGTRLTVL.

The chain joins TRBV5-1 to TRBJ2-5, with 8 bases identical to TRBD2. The assigned J gene may be wrong: the sequence end matches TRBJ2-7 better. CDR1 SGHRS and CDR2 YFSETQ come from the germline V gene. CDR3 size: 15 residues. The DNA of the CDR3 is TGCGCCAGCAGCCGGGGGGGGGACGGGTCCTACGAGCAGTACTTC. It is translated as CASSRGGDGSYEQYF.

This chain uses TRBV4-1 with TRBJ2-7; TRBD2 agrees at 10 bases. Trimming took 1 base from V and 4 from J; bases not matched to a gene: 10. CDR3 length equals 17 residues. Germline V lookup: CDR1 MGHRA, CDR2 YSYEKL. The chain's CDR3 is CASSQGGIWTSGYEQYF. CDR3 DNA sequence: TGCGCCAGCAGCCAAGGCGGCATATGGACTAGCGGTTACGAGCAGTACTTC.